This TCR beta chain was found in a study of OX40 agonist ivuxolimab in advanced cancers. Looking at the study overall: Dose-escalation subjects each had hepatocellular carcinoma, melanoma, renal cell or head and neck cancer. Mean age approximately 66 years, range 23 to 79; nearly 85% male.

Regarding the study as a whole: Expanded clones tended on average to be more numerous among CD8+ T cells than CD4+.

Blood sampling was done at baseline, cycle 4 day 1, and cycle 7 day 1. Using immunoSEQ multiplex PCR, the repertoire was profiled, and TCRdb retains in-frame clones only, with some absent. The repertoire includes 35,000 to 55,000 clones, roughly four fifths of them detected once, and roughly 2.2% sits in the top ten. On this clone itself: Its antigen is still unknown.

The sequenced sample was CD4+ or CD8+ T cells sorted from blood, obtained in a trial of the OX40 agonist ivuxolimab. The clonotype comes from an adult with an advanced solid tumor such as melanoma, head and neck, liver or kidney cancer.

CDR3 sequence reads: CASYSAGREKLFF. CDR3 sequence (DNA): TGTGCCAGCTACTCTGCGGGAAGGGAAAAACTGTTTTTT. V and J are TRBV28 and TRBJ1-4; D not certain. Germline V gene data show CDR1 as MDHEN and CDR2 as SYDVKM. The germline V and J ends were trimmed by 8 bases and 8 bases, with 15 bases remaining between them. The CDR3 loop spans 13 amino acids. Drawing the rest from reference TRBV28 and TRBJ1-4, the complete variable domain is DVKVTQSSRYLVKRTGEKVFLECVQDMDHENMFWYRQDPGLGLRLIYFSYDVKMKEKGDIPEGYSVSREKKERFSLILESASTNQTSMYLCASYSAGREKLFFGSGTQLSVL.